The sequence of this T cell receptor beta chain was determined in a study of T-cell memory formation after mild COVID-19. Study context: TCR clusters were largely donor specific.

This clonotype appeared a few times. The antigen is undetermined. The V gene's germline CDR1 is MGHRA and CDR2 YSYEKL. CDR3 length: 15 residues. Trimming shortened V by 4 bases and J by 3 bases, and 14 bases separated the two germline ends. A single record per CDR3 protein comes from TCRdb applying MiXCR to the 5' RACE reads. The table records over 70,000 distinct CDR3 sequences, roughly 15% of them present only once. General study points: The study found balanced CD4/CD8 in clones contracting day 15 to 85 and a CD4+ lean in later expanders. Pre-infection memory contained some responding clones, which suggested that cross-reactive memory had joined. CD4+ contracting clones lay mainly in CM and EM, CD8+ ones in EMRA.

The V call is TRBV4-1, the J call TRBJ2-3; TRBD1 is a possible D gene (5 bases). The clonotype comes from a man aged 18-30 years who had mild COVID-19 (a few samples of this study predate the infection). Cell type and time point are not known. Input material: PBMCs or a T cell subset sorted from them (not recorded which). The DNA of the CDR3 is TGCGCCAGCAGCCCTGGGTGGCAGGGAACAGATACGCAGTATTTT. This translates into CASSPGWQGTDTQYF.